This T cell receptor beta chain was retrieved from a study of T cells in Graves' hyperthyroidism and ophthalmopathy. Study results and caveats: Most thyroid clonotypes expanded above 0.001 appeared in blood too.

This clonotype was counted between two and nine times. The antigen is undetermined. Amplified regions were TCR beta CDR3 sequences from RNA transcripts. First-round RT-PCR with HTBI primers amplified the TCR CDR3 region. Each CDR3 protein gets one entry after TCRdb re-called the multiplex PCR reads with MiXCR. This sample carries nearly 250,000 distinct CDR3 sequences, around 17% of them seen once, and the ten largest clones take 25% to 30%. This CDR3 has 14 amino acids. The V gene's germline CDR1 is SNHLY and CDR2 FYNNEI. Trimming took 4 bases from V and 2 from J, leaving 10 bases between them. What was sequenced was blood. This TCR was recovered from a woman aged 18-35 years with Graves' ophthalmopathy. V gene TRBV2 combines with J gene TRBJ2-3, with a tentative D call TRBD1 (5 bases). This CDR3 is CASSVDRDTDTQYF. In DNA form, the CDR3 reads TGTGCCAGCAGTGTTGACAGAGACACAGATACGCAGTATTTT. The full variable domain, rest sourced from reference TRBV2 and TRBJ2-3, is EPEVTQTPSHQVTQMGQEVILRCVPISNHLYFYWYRQILGQKVEFLVSFYNNEISEKSEIFDDQFSVERPDGSNFTLKIRSTKLEDSAMYFCASSVDRDTDTQYFGPGTRLTVL.